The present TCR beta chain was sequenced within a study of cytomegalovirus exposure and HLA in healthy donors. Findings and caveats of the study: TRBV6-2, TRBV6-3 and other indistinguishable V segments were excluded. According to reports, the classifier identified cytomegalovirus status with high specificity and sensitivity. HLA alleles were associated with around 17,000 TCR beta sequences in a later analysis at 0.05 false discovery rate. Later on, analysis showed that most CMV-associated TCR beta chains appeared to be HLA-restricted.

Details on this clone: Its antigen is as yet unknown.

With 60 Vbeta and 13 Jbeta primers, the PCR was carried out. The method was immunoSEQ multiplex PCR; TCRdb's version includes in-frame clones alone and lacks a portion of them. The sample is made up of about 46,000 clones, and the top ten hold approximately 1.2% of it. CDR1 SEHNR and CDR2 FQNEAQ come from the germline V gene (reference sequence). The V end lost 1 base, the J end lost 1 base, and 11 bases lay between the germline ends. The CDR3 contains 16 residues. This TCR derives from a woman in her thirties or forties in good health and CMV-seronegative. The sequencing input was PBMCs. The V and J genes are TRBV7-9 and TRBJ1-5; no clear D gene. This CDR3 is CASSLVLAGSNQPQHF. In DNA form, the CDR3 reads TGTGCCAGCAGCTTAGTTCTCGCCGGGAGCAATCAGCCCCAGCATTTT.